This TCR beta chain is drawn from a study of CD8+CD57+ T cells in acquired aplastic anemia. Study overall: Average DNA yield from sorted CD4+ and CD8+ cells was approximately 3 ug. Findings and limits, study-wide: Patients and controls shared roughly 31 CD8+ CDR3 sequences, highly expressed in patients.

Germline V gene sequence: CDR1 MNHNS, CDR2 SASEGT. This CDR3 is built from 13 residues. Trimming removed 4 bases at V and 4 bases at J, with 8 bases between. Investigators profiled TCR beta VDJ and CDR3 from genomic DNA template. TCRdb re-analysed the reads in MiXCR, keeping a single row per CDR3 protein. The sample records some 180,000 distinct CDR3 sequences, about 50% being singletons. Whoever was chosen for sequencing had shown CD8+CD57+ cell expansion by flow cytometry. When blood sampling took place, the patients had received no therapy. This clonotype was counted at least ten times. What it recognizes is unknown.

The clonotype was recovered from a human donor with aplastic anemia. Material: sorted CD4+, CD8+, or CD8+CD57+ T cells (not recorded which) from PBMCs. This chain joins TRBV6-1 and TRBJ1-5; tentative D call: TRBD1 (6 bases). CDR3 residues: CASSGQVNQPQHF. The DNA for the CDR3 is TGTGCCAGCAGTGGACAGGTGAATCAGCCCCAGCATTTT.